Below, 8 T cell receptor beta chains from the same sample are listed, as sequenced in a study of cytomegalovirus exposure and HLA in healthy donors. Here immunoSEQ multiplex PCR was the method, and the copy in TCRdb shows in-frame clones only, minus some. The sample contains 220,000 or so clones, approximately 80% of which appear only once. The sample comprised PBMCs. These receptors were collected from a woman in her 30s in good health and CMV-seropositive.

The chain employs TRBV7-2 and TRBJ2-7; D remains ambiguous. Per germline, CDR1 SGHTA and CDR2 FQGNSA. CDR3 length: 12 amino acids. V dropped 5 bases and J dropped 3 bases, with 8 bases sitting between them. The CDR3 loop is CASSPAYYEQYF. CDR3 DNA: TGTGCCAGCAGCCCAGCCTACTACGAGCAGTACTTC.

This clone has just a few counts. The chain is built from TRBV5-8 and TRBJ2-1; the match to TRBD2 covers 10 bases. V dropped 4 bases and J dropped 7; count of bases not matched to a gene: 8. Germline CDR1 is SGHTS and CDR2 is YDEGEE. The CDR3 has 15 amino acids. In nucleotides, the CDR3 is TGTGCCAGCAGCATGGGACTAGCGTTGGGGAATGAGCAGTTCTTC. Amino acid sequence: CASSMGLALGNEQFF. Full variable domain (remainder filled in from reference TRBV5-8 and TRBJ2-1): EAGVTQSPTHLIKTRGQQATLRCSPISGHTSVYWYQQALGLGLQFLLWYDEGEERNRGNFPPRFSGRQFPNYSSELNVNALELEDSALYLCASSMGLALGNEQFFGPGTRLTVL.

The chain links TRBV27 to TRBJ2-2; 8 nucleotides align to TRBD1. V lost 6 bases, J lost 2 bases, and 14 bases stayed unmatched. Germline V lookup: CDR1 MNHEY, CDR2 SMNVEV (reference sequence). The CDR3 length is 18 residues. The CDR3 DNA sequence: TGTGCCAGCAGCCCGCAGACAGGGGACCCCCGAAACACCGGGGAGCTGTTTTTT. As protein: CASSPQTGDPRNTGELFF.

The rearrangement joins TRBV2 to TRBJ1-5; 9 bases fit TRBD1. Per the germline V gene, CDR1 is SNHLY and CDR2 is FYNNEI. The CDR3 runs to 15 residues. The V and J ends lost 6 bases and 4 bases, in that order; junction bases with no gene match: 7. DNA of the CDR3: TGTGCCAGCAGCCACGGGACAGGGTGGAATCAGCCCCAGCATTTT. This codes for CASSHGTGWNQPQHF.

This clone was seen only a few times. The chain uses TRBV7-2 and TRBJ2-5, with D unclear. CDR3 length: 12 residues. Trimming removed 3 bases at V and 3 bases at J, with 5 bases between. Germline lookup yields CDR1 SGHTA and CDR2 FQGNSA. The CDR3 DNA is TGTGCCAGCAGCTTTGGCAAAGAGACCCAGTACTTC. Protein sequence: CASSFGKETQYF.

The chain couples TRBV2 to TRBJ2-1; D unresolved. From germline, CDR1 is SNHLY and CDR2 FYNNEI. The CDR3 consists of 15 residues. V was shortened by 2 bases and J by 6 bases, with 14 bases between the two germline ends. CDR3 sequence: CASSEIWMARNEQFF. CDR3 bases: TGTGCCAGCAGTGAAATATGGATGGCGCGCAATGAGCAGTTCTTC.

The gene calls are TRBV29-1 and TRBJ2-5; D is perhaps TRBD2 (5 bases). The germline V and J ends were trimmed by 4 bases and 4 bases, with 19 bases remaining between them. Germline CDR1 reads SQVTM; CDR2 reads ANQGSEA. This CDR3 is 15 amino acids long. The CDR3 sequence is CSVASGLNPGETQYF. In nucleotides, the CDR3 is TGCAGCGTTGCATCCGGACTCAACCCAGGAGAGACCCAGTACTTC.

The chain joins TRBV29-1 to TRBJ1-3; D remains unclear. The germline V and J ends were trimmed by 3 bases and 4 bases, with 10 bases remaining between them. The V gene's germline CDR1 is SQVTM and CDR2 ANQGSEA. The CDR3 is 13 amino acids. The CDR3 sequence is CSVDSVPGNTIYF. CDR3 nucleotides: TGCAGCGTTGACAGCGTCCCGGGAAACACCATATATTTT.